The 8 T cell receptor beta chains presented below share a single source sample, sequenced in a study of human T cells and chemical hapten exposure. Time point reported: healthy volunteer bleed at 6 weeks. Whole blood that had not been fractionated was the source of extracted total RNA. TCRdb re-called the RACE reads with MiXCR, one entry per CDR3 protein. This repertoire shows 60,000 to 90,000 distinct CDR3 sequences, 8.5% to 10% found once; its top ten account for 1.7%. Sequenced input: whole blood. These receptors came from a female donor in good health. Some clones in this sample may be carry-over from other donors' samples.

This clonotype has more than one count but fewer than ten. Written as DNA, the CDR3 is TGCAGTGCTCGAACACCCCCCGACTATAATTCACCCCTCCACTTT. Its translation is CSARTPPDYNSPLHF. The chain links TRBV20-1 to TRBJ1-6; the D is unclear. V dropped 5 bases and J dropped 3 bases, with 14 bases sitting between them. Germline V gene sequence: CDR1 DFQATT, CDR2 SNEGSKA (reference sequence). The CDR3 is 15 amino acids.

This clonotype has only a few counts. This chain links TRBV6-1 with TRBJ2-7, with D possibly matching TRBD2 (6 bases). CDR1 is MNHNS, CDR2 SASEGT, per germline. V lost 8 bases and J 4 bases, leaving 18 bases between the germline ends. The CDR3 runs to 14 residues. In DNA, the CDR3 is TGTGCCAGCCGTGTCTGGGAGGATGTATACGAGCAGTACTTC. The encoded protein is CASRVWEDVYEQYF.

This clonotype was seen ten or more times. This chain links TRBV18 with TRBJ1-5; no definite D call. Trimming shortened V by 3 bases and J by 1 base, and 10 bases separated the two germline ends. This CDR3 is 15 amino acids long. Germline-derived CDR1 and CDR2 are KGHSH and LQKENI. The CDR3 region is CASSPRSASNQPQHF. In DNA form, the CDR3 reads TGTGCCAGCTCACCTAGGTCGGCCAGCAATCAGCCCCAGCATTTT.

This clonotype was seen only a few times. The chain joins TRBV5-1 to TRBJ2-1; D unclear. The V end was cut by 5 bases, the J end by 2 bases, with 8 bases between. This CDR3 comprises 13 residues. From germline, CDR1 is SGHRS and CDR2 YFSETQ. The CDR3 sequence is CASRRVTYNEQFF. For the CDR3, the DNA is TGCGCCAGCAGACGGGTGACCTACAATGAGCAGTTCTTC.

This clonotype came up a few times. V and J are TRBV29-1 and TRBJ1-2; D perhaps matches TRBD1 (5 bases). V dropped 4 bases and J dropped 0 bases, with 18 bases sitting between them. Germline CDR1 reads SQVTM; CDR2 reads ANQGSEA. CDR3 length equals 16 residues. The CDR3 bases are TGCAGCGTTGTTCGGGACCCTAGAGGCCCTAACTATGGCTACACCTTC. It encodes CSVVRDPRGPNYGYTF.

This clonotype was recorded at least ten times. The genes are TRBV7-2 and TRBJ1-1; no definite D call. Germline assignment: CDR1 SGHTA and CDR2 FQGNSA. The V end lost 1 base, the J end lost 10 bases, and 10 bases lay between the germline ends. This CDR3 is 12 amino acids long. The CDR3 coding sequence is TGTGCCAGCAGCTTAGATCACCCAGGAGCTTTCTTT. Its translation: CASSLDHPGAFF.

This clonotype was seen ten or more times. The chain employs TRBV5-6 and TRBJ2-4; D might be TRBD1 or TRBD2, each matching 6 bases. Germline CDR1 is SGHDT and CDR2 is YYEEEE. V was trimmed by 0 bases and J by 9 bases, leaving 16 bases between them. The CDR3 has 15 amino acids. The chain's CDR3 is CASSLGGRGRIIQYF. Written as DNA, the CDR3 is TGTGCCAGCAGCTTGGGGGGGCGGGGAAGGATCATTCAGTACTTC.

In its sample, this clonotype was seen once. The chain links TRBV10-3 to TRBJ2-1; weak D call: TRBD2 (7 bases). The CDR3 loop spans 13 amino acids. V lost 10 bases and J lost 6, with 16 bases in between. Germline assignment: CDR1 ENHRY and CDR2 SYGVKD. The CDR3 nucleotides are TGTGCCACGGACGGGGGGCCCCCCAATGAGCAGTTCTTC. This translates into CATDGGPPNEQFF.